This T cell receptor beta chain stems from a study of T cell repertoires in cytomegalovirus infection. Study at large: Well-studied HLA-B-restricted CMV epitopes were used in the study alongside recently identified HLA-C-restricted ones. Indications came from public TCR beta signatures; they pointed to CMV infection and to a matching HLA type. Findings and caveats of the study: Totalled public TCR beta family frequency picked out people who carried CMV plus the relevant HLA. Dominant in the ex vivo response were TCR beta clonotypes restricted by HLA-C and specific for CMV.

MiXCR, run by TCRdb on the reads, gives a single entry per CDR3 protein. This table has fewer than 650,000 distinct CDR3 sequences, about 40% appearing once. Worth noting for this clonotype: Its antigen is as yet unknown.

There are 15 residues in the CDR3. Trimming left V 1 base short and J 8 bases short, with 16 bases between. Germline V gives CDR1 SGHVS, CDR2 FNYEAQ. The specimen comprised cultured PBMCs, sampled from culture after CMV antigen stimulation. The V and J genes are TRBV7-6 and TRBJ2-3; D might be TRBD2 (7 bases). This receptor was identified in a human donor in good health (CMV status not recorded). Some clones in this sample may be carry-over from other donors' samples. This chain's CDR3 is CASSLDAVRGGTQYF. The CDR3 coding sequence is TGTGCCAGCAGCTTAGATGCGGTTAGGGGGGGTACGCAGTATTTT.